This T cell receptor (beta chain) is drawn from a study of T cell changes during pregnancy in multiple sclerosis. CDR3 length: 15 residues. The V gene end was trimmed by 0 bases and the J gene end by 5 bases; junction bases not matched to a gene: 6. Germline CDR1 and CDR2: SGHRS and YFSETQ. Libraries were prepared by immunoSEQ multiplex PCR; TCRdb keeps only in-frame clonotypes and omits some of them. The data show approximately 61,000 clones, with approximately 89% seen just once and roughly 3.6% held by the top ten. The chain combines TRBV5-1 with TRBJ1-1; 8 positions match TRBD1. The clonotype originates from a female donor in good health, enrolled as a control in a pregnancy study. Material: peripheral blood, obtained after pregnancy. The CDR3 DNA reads TGCGCCAGCAGCTTGGCTGCAGGGGGCTCTACTGAAGCTTTCTTT. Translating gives CASSLAAGGSTEAFF.